Listed here are 25 T cell receptor beta chains from one sample, sequenced in a study of identical twins. MiXCR was run by TCRdb on the 5' RACE reads, yielding one entry per CDR3 protein. The table records roughly 1.6 million distinct CDR3 sequences, about 30% of them present only once. Sequenced material: cord blood. The source is a newborn girl in good health.

In this sample, this clonotype turned up a few times. This chain links TRBV5-1 with TRBJ2-1, with D perhaps matching TRBD1 (7 bases). This CDR3 spans 14 amino acids. Looked up from germline, CDR1 is SGHRS and CDR2 is YFSETQ. Trimming cost V 3 bases and J 5 bases, with 12 bases left between them. CDR3 coding DNA: TGCGCCAGCAGCTCAGACAGGGAGGACAATGAGCAGTTCTTC. Translating it yields CASSSDREDNEQFF.

This clonotype was counted only a few times. The gene calls are TRBV10-2 and TRBJ2-1; D is uncertain. The V gene's germline CDR1 is WSHSY and CDR2 SAAADI. The CDR3 is made up of 12 amino acids. Trimming left V 3 bases short and J 9 bases short, with 9 bases between. Here the CDR3 DNA reads TGCGCCAGCAGTGATTTCTTGGCTGAGCAGTTCTTC. Its protein product is CASSDFLAEQFF.

The chain is built from TRBV9 and TRBJ2-5; the D gene is possibly TRBD1 (6 bases). With 4 bases removed from V and 11 bases from J, the gap between germline ends came to 33 bases. The CDR3 is made up of 18 amino acids. Germline V CDR1 and CDR2: SGDLS, YYNGEE. This CDR3 is CASSFYISGHRVPDEQYF. CDR3 nucleotides: TGTGCCAGCAGCTTTTACATTTCGGGACACAGGGTGCCGGATGAGCAGTACTTC.

This chain joins TRBV2 and TRBJ1-2; 9 nucleotides agree with TRBD1. From germline, CDR1 is SNHLY and CDR2 FYNNEI. V lost 10 bases, J lost 4 bases, and 7 bases stayed unmatched. The CDR3 has 13 amino acids. CDR3: CAITGGGGYGYTF. The CDR3 DNA reads as TGTGCCATCACAGGGGGCGGAGGCTATGGCTACACCTTC. The full variable domain, in which reference TRBV2 and TRBJ1-2 provide the parts outside the CDR3, is EPEVTQTPSHQVTQMGQEVILRCVPISNHLYFYWYRQILGQKVEFLVSFYNNEISEKSEIFDDQFSVERPDGSNFTLKIRSTKLEDSAMYFCAITGGGGYGYTFGSGTRLTVV.

The chain joins TRBV9 to TRBJ2-7; 9 nucleotides align to TRBD1. The length of the CDR3 is 14 residues. After removal of 2 bases from V and 2 bases from J, the junction contained 2 bases not matched to a gene. In germline, CDR1 is SGDLS, CDR2 YYNGEE. The CDR3 loop is CASSVGDRAYEQYF. CDR3 DNA sequence: TGTGCCAGCAGCGTGGGGGACAGGGCCTACGAGCAGTACTTC.

This clonotype has only a few counts. The chain joins TRBV5-1 to TRBJ2-7; maybe TRBD2 (5 bases). Germline CDR1 SGHRS, CDR2 YFSETQ. The CDR3 runs 17 residues. The ends were cut back, 3 bases at V and 0 bases at J, with 19 bases in the middle. The CDR3 region is CASSSNSWTLSSYEQYF. The CDR3 coding sequence is TGCGCCAGCAGCTCCAATTCCTGGACTTTGAGCTCCTACGAGCAGTACTTC.

J is TRBJ2-3 and V is TRBV21-1. TRBV21-1 counts as a pseudogene. The CDR3 runs to 13 residues. DNA for the CDR3: TGTGCCAGCAGCACGTCCTGCACAGATACGCAGTATTTT. This sequence encodes CASSTSCTDTQYF.

The chain employs TRBV6-1 and TRBJ2-4, with a tentative D call TRBD1 (6 bases). The J call is doubtful: the DNA matches TRBJ2-7 better. CDR1 is MNHNS and CDR2 is SASEGT in the germline V gene. This CDR3 is built from 13 residues. The CDR3 DNA reads as TGTGCCAGCAGAAGCAGGGGAGCCTACGAGCAGTACTTC. It yields the protein CASRSRGAYEQYF.

There are many counts of this clonotype. V usage is TRBV4-2 and J usage is TRBJ2-1, with a possible D match to TRBD2 (6 bases). Trimming stripped 0 bases from V and 2 bases from J, with 11 bases between. Germline assignment: CDR1 LGHNA and CDR2 YNFKEQ. The CDR3 sequence is 16 residues long. The CDR3 sequence is CASSQDATGAYNEQFF. The CDR3 region has the DNA TGTGCCAGCAGCCAAGATGCGACGGGGGCCTACAATGAGCAGTTCTTC.

In its sample, this clonotype was seen a few times. Compared with germline, one end of the junction differs, possibly owing to a read error. This sequence joins TRBV28 and TRBJ2-3, with unresolved D. Germline V gene data show CDR1 as MDHEN and CDR2 as SYDVKM. CDR3 length equals 13 residues. CDR3 sequence: CASSLGRTDMQYF. DNA of the CDR3: TGTGCCAGCAGTTTAGGACGCACAGATATGCAGTATTTT.

This clonotype was seen a handful of times. The chain recombines TRBV29-1 with TRBJ1-2; D gene uncertain. Germline V lookup: CDR1 SQVTM, CDR2 ANQGSEA. V was pared by 6 bases and J by 0 bases, with 11 bases between. The CDR3 has 13 amino acids. CDR3 sequence reads: CSVGEIANYGYTF. The CDR3 coding sequence is TGCAGCGTGGGAGAAATAGCTAACTATGGCTACACCTTC.

The V call is TRBV5-4, the J call TRBJ2-5, with D possibly being TRBD1 (5 bases). V was clipped by 0 bases and J by 3 bases, with 9 bases between them. The CDR3 is 14 residues long. Germline assignment: CDR1 SGHNT and CDR2 YYREEE (reference sequence). This CDR3 is CASSLVQGKETQYF. CDR3 nucleotides: TGTGCCAGCAGCTTGGTCCAGGGAAAAGAGACCCAGTACTTC.

In its sample, this clonotype was seen many times. The rearrangement joins TRBV2 to TRBJ2-7, with 8 bases matching TRBD2. The CDR3 sequence is 13 residues long. Germline loops: CDR1 SNHLY, CDR2 FYNNEI. V gave up 6 bases and J gave up 3 bases; unmatched junction bases: 4. The CDR3 region is CASRISGNYEQYF. In nucleotides, the CDR3 is TGTGCCAGCAGGATTAGCGGGAACTACGAGCAGTACTTC.

This clonotype was recorded many times. CDR3 nucleotide sequence: TGTGCCAGCAGTTACGACGGATCGAGCTATGGCTACACCTTC. Its protein is CASSYDGSSYGYTF. The chain is built from TRBV6-5 and TRBJ1-2; the D is unclear. The CDR3 sequence is 14 residues long. The V and J ends lost 2 bases and 4 bases respectively, with 11 bases between them. Germline-derived CDR1 and CDR2 are MNHEY and SVGAGI.

This clonotype was observed a few times. The chain is built from TRBV7-9 and TRBJ2-7; D is perhaps TRBD2 (5 bases). Trimming shortened V by 5 bases and J by 4 bases, and 18 bases separated the two germline ends. The CDR3 is 15 amino acids. Per germline, CDR1 SEHNR and CDR2 FQNEAQ (reference sequence). CDR3 region: CASSRTIEGYYEQYF. In DNA form, the CDR3 reads TGTGCCAGCAGCCGTACGATTGAGGGCTATTACGAGCAGTACTTC.

The table lists this clonotype with a few counts. The chain employs TRBV24-1 and TRBJ2-3, with D possibly matching TRBD1 (5 bases). This CDR3 is 14 amino acids long. Trimming stripped 4 bases from V and 0 bases from J, with 7 bases between. The germline gives CDR1 KGHDR, CDR2 SFDVKD. CDR3 DNA: TGTGCCACCAGTGACAGGGTTAGCACAGATACGCAGTATTTT. It specifies CATSDRVSTDTQYF.

This chain connects TRBV6-1 to TRBJ1-1; 7 positions match TRBD1. CDR1 is MNHNS, CDR2 SASEGT, per germline. The length of the CDR3 is 15 residues. Trimming at V came to 11 bases and at J to 10 bases, leaving 22 bases not matched to a gene. This chain's CDR3 is CAGTKQGTSYQGAFF. Here the CDR3 DNA reads TGTGCCGGCACAAAACAGGGGACTAGCTACCAGGGAGCTTTCTTT.

With regard to this clonotype: Since a much larger clone is just one base distant, this may be a read error. V is TRBV27 and J is TRBJ1-2, with a weak D call TRBD1 (5 bases). Deletions cut 0 bases from V and 4 bases from J, with 15 bases between. This CDR3 comprises 16 residues. CDR1 MNHEY and CDR2 SMNVEV come from the germline V gene (reference sequence). The CDR3 spells CASSLSATEGPYGYTF. As DNA, the CDR3 is TGTGCCAGCAGTTTATCGGCTACAGAGGGACCCTATGGCTACACCTTC.

This clonotype showed up many times. The chain combines TRBV10-3 with TRBJ2-4; the match to TRBD2 covers 8 bases. Germline V gene sequence: CDR1 ENHRY, CDR2 SYGVKD. The CDR3 is made up of 15 amino acids. With 6 bases clipped from V and 2 bases from J, the junction kept 6 bases outside the gene matches. The CDR3 protein is CAISGSGKSKNIQYF. CDR3 nucleotides: TGTGCCATCAGCGGTAGCGGGAAGTCCAAAAACATTCAGTACTTC.

The chain's CDR3 is CASSSRLEVDEQYF. CDR3 DNA sequence: TGTGCCAGCAGTTCGCGGCTCGAGGTCGACGAGCAGTACTTC. The rearrangement uses TRBV28 and TRBJ2-4, with no clear D. The J call may be wrong; the DNA end is better matched by TRBJ2-7. The length of the CDR3 is 14 residues. Germline V gives CDR1 MDHEN, CDR2 SYDVKM.

V and J are TRBV12-3 or TRBV12-4 and TRBJ2-3; TRBD2 matches at 14 bases. CDR3 size: 20 residues. V lost 3 bases, J lost 10 bases, and 21 bases stayed unmatched. The CDR3 here is CASSFRHGLAGGNRADAQYF. The CDR3 nucleotides read TGTGCCAGCAGTTTCCGCCATGGACTAGCGGGAGGCAACCGGGCGGATGCGCAGTATTTT.

This chain uses TRBV20-1 with TRBJ1-2; D not certain. There are 17 residues in the CDR3. Germline V gene lookup returns CDR1 DFQATT and CDR2 SNEGSKA (reference sequence). V dropped 0 bases and J dropped 0 bases, with 17 bases sitting between them. CDR3 amino acids: CSARDLVALLPNYGYTF. The CDR3 coding sequence is TGCAGTGCTAGAGATTTAGTAGCCCTACTTCCTAACTATGGCTACACCTTC.

This CDR3 is CSANTGPNYGYTF. DNA of the CDR3: TGCAGTGCTAATACGGGGCCTAACTATGGCTACACCTTC. The gene calls are TRBV20-1 and TRBJ1-2; weak D call: TRBD1 (5 bases). Germline V gives CDR1 DFQATT, CDR2 SNEGSKA (reference sequence). The CDR3 has 13 amino acids. The V end lost 4 bases, the J end lost 0 bases, and 9 bases lay between the germline ends.

This clonotype was detected ten times or more. The V and J genes are TRBV6-2 or TRBV6-3 and TRBJ1-2; no definite D call. Germline lookup yields CDR1 MNHEY and CDR2 SVGEGT. V shed 2 bases and J shed 4 bases, with 5 bases lying between them. The CDR3 extends over 12 amino acids. The CDR3 sequence: CASSYPGYGYTF. CDR3 nucleotides: TGTGCCAGCAGTTACCCGGGCTATGGCTACACCTTC.

The gene calls are TRBV5-1 and TRBJ2-1; 8 bases are shared with TRBD1. Germline lookup yields CDR1 SGHRS and CDR2 YFSETQ. This CDR3 is built from 15 residues. J gave up 6 bases and V 4 bases, and 9 bases lay outside the gene matches. CDR3 nucleotide sequence: TGCGCCAGCAGCCAGGACAGGGAGTTGAGCAATGAGCAGTTCTTC. Residues: CASSQDRELSNEQFF.